A selection of T cell receptor beta chains follows, all from one sample in a study of cytomegalovirus exposure and HLA in healthy donors. Profiled with immunoSEQ multiplex PCR; TCRdb holds only in-frame clones, not every one. The profile shows about 150,000 clones, about 70% of them singletons. Sequenced material: PBMCs. The receptors were gathered from a man aged 18 to 35 in good health and CMV-seronegative. Each CDR3 is given with its conserved first and last residue. D genes are given only for firm matches. Rows give clone size only sometimes, using once, few, many, or a class for an expanded clone.

j_gene | d_gene | abundance | v_gene | CDR3nt | CDR3aa
TRBJ2-1 | TRBD2 | NA | TRBV18 | TGTGCCAGCTCTCCCCCGGGACTAGTCGGCAATGAGCAGTTCTTC | CASSPPGLVGNEQFF
TRBJ2-2 | TRBD2 | NA | TRBV6-5 | TGTGCCAGCAATAGGGGACTAGCGATCTCCGGGGAGCTGTTTTTT | CASNRGLAISGELFF
TRBJ2-5 | NA | once | TRBV7-7 | TGTGCTAGCAGCTTAGCCGGTATACAAGAGACCCAGTACTTC | CASSLAGIQETQYF
TRBJ2-5 | NA | NA | TRBV11-2 | TGTGCCAGCAGCTATGATACAGGGGAGACCCAGTACTTC | CASSYDTGETQYF
TRBJ2-3 | TRBD2 | NA | TRBV7-9 | TGTGCCAGCAGCTTTTCGACTAGCGGGGGCGGGGCAGATACGCAGTATTTT | CASSFSTSGGGADTQYF
TRBJ2-1 | TRBD1 | NA | TRBV5-6 | TGTGCCAGCAGACGCCGGGACAGGATGAACAATGAGCAGTTCTTC | CASRRRDRMNNEQFF
TRBJ2-7 | NA | NA | TRBV28 | TGTGCCAGCAAGCATGCCGGAGGGGCCTACGAGCAGTACTTC | CASKHAGGAYEQYF
TRBJ1-2 | NA | NA | TRBV10-3 | TGTGCCATCACTACCCCCGGGGAGCCCTATGGCTACACCTTC | CAITTPGEPYGYTF
TRBJ2-1 | TRBD1 | NA | TRBV7-2 | TGTGCCAGCAGCTTAGGACAGGGGGCCTACAATGAGCAGTTCTTC | CASSLGQGAYNEQFF
TRBJ2-1 | TRBD2 | NA | TRBV7-3 | TGTGCCAGCAGCTTAATAGCGGGGGGTCCCTACAATGAGCAGTTCTTC | CASSLIAGGPYNEQFF
TRBJ1-2 | NA | NA | TRBV27 | TGTGCCAGCAGTTTATTGGGCAGCCGCGCCTATGGCTACACCTTC | CASSLLGSRAYGYTF
TRBJ2-2 | TRBD2 | once | TRBV7-9 | TGTGCCAGCACCAGGACTAGCGAGAGCACCGGGGAGCTGTTTTTT | CASTRTSESTGELFF
TRBJ2-5 | TRBD2 | NA | TRBV28 | TGTGCCAGCAGTGGACTAGCGGGGACCCAAGAGACCCAGTACTTC | CASSGLAGTQETQYF
TRBJ1-2 | TRBD1 | NA | TRBV19 | TGTGCCAGTAGTATTCCCGGACAGGGGTACCCGAGGGGCTATGGCTACACCTTC | CASSIPGQGYPRGYGYTF
TRBJ2-3 | NA | NA | TRBV19 | TGTGCCAGTAGTGTCAATGGGGCCCCTAGCACAGATACGCAGTATTTT | CASSVNGAPSTDTQYF
TRBJ2-5 | TRBD2 | few | TRBV5-6 | TGTGCCAGCAGCTCACTTACTAGCGGGCGGGAGACCCAGTACTTC | CASSSLTSGRETQYF
TRBJ1-2 | TRBD1 | NA | TRBV7-2 | TGTGCCAGCAGCTTAGGAGGACAGGGCGGCTATGGCTACACCTTC | CASSLGGQGGYGYTF
TRBJ2-6 | NA | NA | TRBV19 | TGTGCCAGTAGTAGAGAAGGGGCTGGGGCCAACGGCCTGACTTTC | CASSREGAGANGLTF
TRBJ2-2 | NA | NA | TRBV7-9 | TGTGCCAGCAGCTTATCAGGGGGGACCGGGGAGCTGTTTTTT | CASSLSGGTGELFF
TRBJ1-5 | TRBD1 | once | TRBV28 | TGTGCCAGCAGTTTTGACAGGGAAGGGAACAATCAGCCCCAGCATTTT | CASSFDREGNNQPQHF
TRBJ1-3 | TRBD1 | NA | TRBV19 | TGTGCCAGTAGTATGCGGCGGGACAGTCCGAGAAACACCATATATTTT | CASSMRRDSPRNTIYF
TRBJ1-6 | TRBD1 | NA | TRBV7-2 | TGTGCCAGCAGCCATCCCCCGGGACAGGGGAAAAATTCACCCCTCCACTTT | CASSHPPGQGKNSPLHF
TRBJ2-5 | NA | few | TRBV5-4 | TGTGCCAGCAGCTTTGGCCTCTCGTCCGAAGAGACCCAGTACTTC | CASSFGLSSEETQYF
TRBJ2-5 | NA | NA | TRBV5-1 | TGCGCCAGCAGCCTCAATACAGGGTGGGAGACCCAGTACTTC | CASSLNTGWETQYF
TRBJ2-3 | NA | NA | TRBV27 | TGTGCCAGCAGTTTATCCCGGAGGCGGAGCACAGATACGCAGTATTTT | CASSLSRRRSTDTQYF
TRBJ1-2 | NA | NA | TRBV6-1 | TGTGCCAGCAGGGAGGTGATCGCGGGCGGCTACACCTTC | CASREVIAGGYTF
TRBJ2-1 | NA | NA | TRBV28 | TGTGCCAGCAGTCCCCCCGGCTACAATGAGCAGTTCTTC | CASSPPGYNEQFF
TRBJ1-1 | TRBD1 | NA | TRBV2 | TGTGCCAGCAGGGAAACAGGGGGATGGACTGAAGCTTTCTTT | CASRETGGWTEAFF
TRBJ2-7 | TRBD1 | NA | TRBV5-1 | TGCGCCAGCAGCTTCGGGACAGGGTCCTACGAGCAGTACTTC | CASSFGTGSYEQYF
TRBJ2-7 | TRBD2 | few | TRBV11-2 | TGTGCCAGCAGCTCCCCCAAAAGCGGGGGCTCAGTGCAGTACTTC | CASSSPKSGGSVQYF
TRBJ2-6 | NA | few | TRBV6-1 | TGTGCCAGCAGTGCCTATGCTGGGGCCAACGGCCTGACTTTC | CASSAYAGANGLTF
TRBJ2-5 | NA | NA | TRBV11-2 | TGTGCCAGCAGCGCATTACAGGGGCGGGATGAGACCCAGTACTTC | CASSALQGRDETQYF
TRBJ2-3 | TRBD2 | NA | TRBV5-1 | TGCGCCAGCAGCTTGGCCGGTCGGCTAGCGGGGATCACAGATACGCAGTATTTT | CASSLAGRLAGITDTQYF
TRBJ2-3 | NA | NA | TRBV9 | TGTGCCAGCAGCCCCACTATGAATACGCAGTATTTT | CASSPTMNTQYF
TRBJ1-5 | NA | NA | TRBV6-1 | TGTGCCAGCACCGAAGGGCGGAGGGATCAGCCCCAGCATTTT | CASTEGRRDQPQHF
TRBJ2-7 | NA | once | TRBV7-9 | TGTGCCAGCAGCTTAGGAGGTTCCCAAGGTCACTACGAGCAGTACTTC | CASSLGGSQGHYEQYF
TRBJ2-2 | NA | NA | TRBV11-2 | TGTGCCAGCAGCTTAGATCTGGGGGGGCGAGGGGAGCTGTTTTTT | CASSLDLGGRGELFF
TRBJ1-1 | TRBD1 | NA | TRBV29-1 | TGCAGCGTTTCGACAGGGGCCCTGAACACTGAAGCTTTCTTT | CSVSTGALNTEAFF
TRBJ1-2 | NA | NA | TRBV28 | TGTGCCAGCAGTAAGAACAGCCATGGCTACACCTTC | CASSKNSHGYTF
TRBJ2-5 | NA | NA | TRBV5-5 | TGTGCCAGCAGCGCCGACTACCAAGAGACCCAGTACTTC | CASSADYQETQYF
TRBJ2-7 | NA | NA | TRBV5-5 | TGTGCCAGCAGCTTATTGAGGGCCCTGGGGTACGAGCAGTACTTC | CASSLLRALGYEQYF
TRBJ2-3 | NA | few | TRBV6-1 | TGTGCCAGCAGTGAAAAAAGCGCTAGCACAGATACGCAGTATTTT | CASSEKSASTDTQYF
TRBJ2-3 | TRBD2 | NA | TRBV5-6 | TGTGCCAGCAGCATGGGTAGCGGGGATGGGAATACGCAGTATTTT | CASSMGSGDGNTQYF
TRBJ2-1 | TRBD2 | NA | TRBV6-5 | TGTGCCAGCAGTTACCAGCGGGGGGGCGAGCAGTTCTTC | CASSYQRGGEQFF
TRBJ1-1 | NA | NA | TRBV6-1 | TGTGCCACCCCTCGTCGGGCGGGCGGTAGAGCTTTCTTT | CATPRRAGGRAFF
TRBJ2-3 | NA | NA | TRBV7-3 | TGTGCCAGCAGCTCGGGGGTAGATACGCAGTATTTT | CASSSGVDTQYF
TRBJ1-4 | NA | NA | TRBV7-8 | TGTGCCAGCAGCTTAGTTGGACTGGAGAGAGAAAAACTGTTTTTT | CASSLVGLEREKLFF
TRBJ1-1 | TRBD1 | NA | TRBV11-2 | TGTGCCAGCAGCTGGACAGGGACGGGGACTGAAGCTTTCTTT | CASSWTGTGTEAFF
TRBJ1-2 | NA | NA | TRBV7-2 | TGTGCCAGCAGCCTTTCTAACTATGGCTACACCTTC | CASSLSNYGYTF
TRBJ1-1 | TRBD1 | NA | TRBV6-4 | TGTGCCAGCAGACCTAGACAGGGGCCCAGCACTGAAGCTTTCTTT | CASRPRQGPSTEAFF
TRBJ2-1 | NA | NA | TRBV5-1 | TGCGCCAGCAGCTTGGTTAATACTGATGAGCAGTTCTTC | CASSLVNTDEQFF
TRBJ1-1 | NA | NA | TRBV7-9 | TGTGCCAGCAGCCCCCTCCTTGACAGCCCTACCACTGAAGCTTTCTTT | CASSPLLDSPTTEAFF
TRBJ2-1 | TRBD1 | NA | TRBV25-1 | TGTGCCAGCAGTGGTACCGGGACAGGCTACAATGAGCAGTTCTTC | CASSGTGTGYNEQFF
TRBJ1-1 | NA | NA | TRBV7-9 | TGTGCCAGCAGCCGACTAGGGGAAGCTTTCTTT | CASSRLGEAFF
TRBJ1-3 | NA | NA | TRBV5-1 | TGCGCCAGCAGCTTGTACGGGGCTGGAAACACCATATATTTT | CASSLYGAGNTIYF